These 5 T cell receptor beta chains were all obtained from the same sample, sequenced in a study of spatial heterogeneity in lung cancer. Indicated time point: blood at routine non-recurrence follow-up after resection. TCRdb re-derived calls from the 5' RACE reads in MiXCR, one entry per CDR3 protein. Among under 75,000 distinct CDR3 sequences listed, around 8.9% were seen once. Material: PBMCs, obtained at follow-up. Receptors were obtained from a female donor with early-stage non-small cell lung cancer.

Regarding this clonotype: A much larger clone differs from this one at a single base, so this may be a read error. The chain carries TRBV7-3 and TRBJ2-3; D is perhaps TRBD2 (6 bases). This CDR3 comprises 13 residues. Trimming shortened V by 6 bases and J by 7 bases, and 14 bases separated the two germline ends. Germline V gene sequence: CDR1 SGHTA, CDR2 FQGTGA. CDR3 loop: CASRPSSAHTQYF. In DNA, the CDR3 is TGTGCCAGCAGACCGTCTAGCGCACATACGCAGTATTTT.

The V gene is TRBV15, the J gene TRBJ2-7; TRBD2 matches 11 bases. Germline assignment: CDR1 LNHNV and CDR2 YYDKDF (reference sequence). The CDR3 contains 18 residues. J gave up 3 bases and V 0 bases, and 10 bases lay outside the gene matches. CDR3 region: CATSRERLAGGRVYEQYF. As DNA, the CDR3 is TGTGCCACCAGCAGAGAGAGGCTAGCGGGAGGACGGGTCTACGAGCAGTACTTC. Drawing the rest from reference TRBV15 and TRBJ2-7, the complete variable domain is DAMVIQNPRYQVTQFGKPVTLSCSQTLNHNVMYWYQQKSSQAPKLLFHYYDKDFNNEADTPDNFQSRRPNTSFCFLDIRSPGLGDTAMYLCATSRERLAGGRVYEQYFGPGTRLTVT.

In this sample, this clonotype turned up many times. J is TRBJ1-5 and V is TRBV20-1, with D hard to call. CDR1 DFQATT and CDR2 SNEGSKA come from the germline V gene (reference sequence). V dropped 7 bases and J dropped 3 bases, with 13 bases sitting between them. CDR3 length: 13 residues. The CDR3 coding sequence is TGCAGTGTCCCCGGGCTCGTCAATCAGCCCCAGCATTTT. Translation gives CSVPGLVNQPQHF.

This clonotype showed up many times. The rearrangement uses TRBV7-9 and TRBJ1-1, with D possibly TRBD1 on 5 matching bases. Trimming took off 6 bases at V and 4 bases at J, with 15 bases between the two ends. CDR1 and CDR2 (germline): SEHNR, FQNEAQ (reference sequence). This CDR3 has 14 amino acids. The CDR3: CASSSQGLATEAFF. For the CDR3, the DNA is TGTGCCAGCAGTTCTCAGGGCTTGGCCACTGAAGCTTTCTTT.

Many counts were recorded for this clonotype. One junction end disagrees with the germline gene, perhaps due to a read error. The V and J genes are TRBV11-3 and TRBJ2-2; no firm D call. Germline V CDR1 and CDR2: SGHNT, YENEEA. The CDR3 has 16 amino acids. CDR3 nucleotides: TGTGCCAGCAGCTTATCTCTTTCGAGGAACTCCGGGGAGCTGTTTTTT. It specifies CASSLSLSRNSGELFF.